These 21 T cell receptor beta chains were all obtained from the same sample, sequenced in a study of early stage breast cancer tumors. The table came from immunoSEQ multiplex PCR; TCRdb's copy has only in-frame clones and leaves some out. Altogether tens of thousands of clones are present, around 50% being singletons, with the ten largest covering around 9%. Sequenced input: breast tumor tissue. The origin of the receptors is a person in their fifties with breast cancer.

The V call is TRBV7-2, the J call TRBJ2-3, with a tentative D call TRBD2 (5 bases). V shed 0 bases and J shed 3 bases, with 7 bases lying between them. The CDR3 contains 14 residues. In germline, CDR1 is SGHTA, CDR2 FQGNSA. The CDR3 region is CASSLAGVTDTQYF. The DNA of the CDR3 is TGTGCCAGCAGCTTAGCGGGAGTTACAGATACGCAGTATTTT.

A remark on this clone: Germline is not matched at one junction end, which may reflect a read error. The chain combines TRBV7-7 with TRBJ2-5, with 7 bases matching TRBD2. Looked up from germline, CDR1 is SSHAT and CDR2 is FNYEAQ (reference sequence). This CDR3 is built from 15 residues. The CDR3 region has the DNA TGTGCTAGCAGCCCCCGGTTGGGGACTAAAGAGACCCAGTACTTC. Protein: CASSPRLGTKETQYF.

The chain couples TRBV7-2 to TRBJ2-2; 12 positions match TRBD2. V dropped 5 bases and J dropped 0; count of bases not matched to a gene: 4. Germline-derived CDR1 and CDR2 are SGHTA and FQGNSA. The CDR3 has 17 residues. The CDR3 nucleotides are TGTGCCAGCAGCCGGGGACTAGCGGGCGCGAACACCGGGGAGCTGTTTTTT. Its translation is CASSRGLAGANTGELFF.

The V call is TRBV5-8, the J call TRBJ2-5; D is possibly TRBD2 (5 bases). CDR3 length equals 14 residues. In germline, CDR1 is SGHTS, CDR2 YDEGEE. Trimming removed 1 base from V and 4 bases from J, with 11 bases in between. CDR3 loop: CASSLNGIRETQYF. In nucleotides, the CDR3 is TGTGCCAGCAGCTTGAACGGGATAAGAGAGACCCAGTACTTC. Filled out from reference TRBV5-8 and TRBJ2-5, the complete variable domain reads EAGVTQSPTHLIKTRGQQATLRCSPISGHTSVYWYQQALGLGLQFLLWYDEGEERNRGNFPPRFSGRQFPNYSSELNVNALELEDSALYLCASSLNGIRETQYFGPGTRLLVL.

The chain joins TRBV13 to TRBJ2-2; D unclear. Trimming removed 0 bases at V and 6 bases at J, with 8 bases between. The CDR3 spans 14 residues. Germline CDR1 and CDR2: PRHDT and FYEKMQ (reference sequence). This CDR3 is CASSLGQASGELFF. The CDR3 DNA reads TGTGCCAGCAGCTTAGGGCAGGCGTCCGGGGAGCTGTTTTTT.

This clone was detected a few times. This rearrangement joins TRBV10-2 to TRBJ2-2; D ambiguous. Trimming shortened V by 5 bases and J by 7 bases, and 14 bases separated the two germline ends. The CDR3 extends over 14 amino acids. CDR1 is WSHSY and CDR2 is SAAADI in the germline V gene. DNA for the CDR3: TGCGCCAGCAGTTTGGGCGGCGCTGGCGGGGAGCTGTTTTTT. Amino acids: CASSLGGAGGELFF.

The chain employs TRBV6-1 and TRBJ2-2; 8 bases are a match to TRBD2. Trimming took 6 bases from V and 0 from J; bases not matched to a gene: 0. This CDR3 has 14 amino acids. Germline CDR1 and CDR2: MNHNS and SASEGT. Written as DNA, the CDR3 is TGTGCCAGCAGACTAGCGGCGAACACCGGGGAGCTGTTTTTT. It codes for CASRLAANTGELFF.

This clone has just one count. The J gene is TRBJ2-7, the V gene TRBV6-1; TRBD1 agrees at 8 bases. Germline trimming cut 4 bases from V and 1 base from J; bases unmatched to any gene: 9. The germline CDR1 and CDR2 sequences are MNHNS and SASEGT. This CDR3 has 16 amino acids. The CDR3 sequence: CASSGRQGTISYEQYF. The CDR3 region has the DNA TGTGCCAGCAGTGGGAGACAGGGGACAATTTCCTACGAGCAGTACTTC.

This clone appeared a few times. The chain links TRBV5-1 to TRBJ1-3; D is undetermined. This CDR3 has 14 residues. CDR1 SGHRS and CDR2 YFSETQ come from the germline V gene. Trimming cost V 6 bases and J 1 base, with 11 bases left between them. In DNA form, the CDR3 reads TGCGCCAGCAACCGCGGAGATTCTGGAAACACCATATATTTT. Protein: CASNRGDSGNTIYF.

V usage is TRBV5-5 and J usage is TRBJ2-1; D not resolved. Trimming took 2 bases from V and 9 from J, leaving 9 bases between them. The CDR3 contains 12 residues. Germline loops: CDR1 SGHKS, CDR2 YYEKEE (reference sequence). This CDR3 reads CASSFRSGEQFF. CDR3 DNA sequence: TGTGCCAGCAGCTTTAGAAGTGGTGAGCAGTTCTTC.

CDR3 sequence (DNA): TGCAGCGTGACTGGCGGGGCAAGGAGCTACACCTTC. It yields the protein CSVTGGARSYTF. The J gene is TRBJ1-2, the V gene TRBV29-1, with D perhaps matching TRBD1 (5 bases). This CDR3 is built from 12 residues. V lost 6 bases and J lost 9, with 17 bases in between. Germline V gives CDR1 SQVTM, CDR2 ANQGSEA.

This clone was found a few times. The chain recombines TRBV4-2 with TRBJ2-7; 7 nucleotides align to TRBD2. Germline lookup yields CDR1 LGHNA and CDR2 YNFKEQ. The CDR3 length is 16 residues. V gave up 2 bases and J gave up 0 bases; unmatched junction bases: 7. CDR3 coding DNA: TGTGCCAGCAGCCAACGATCTAGCGGAAGCTCCTACGAGCAGTACTTC. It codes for CASSQRSSGSSYEQYF.

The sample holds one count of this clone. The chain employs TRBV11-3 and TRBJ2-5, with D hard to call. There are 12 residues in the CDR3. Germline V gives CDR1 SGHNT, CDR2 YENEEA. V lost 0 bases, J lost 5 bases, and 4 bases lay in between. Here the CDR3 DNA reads TGTGCCAGCAGCTTAGACGGCGAGACCCAGTACTTC. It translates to CASSLDGETQYF.

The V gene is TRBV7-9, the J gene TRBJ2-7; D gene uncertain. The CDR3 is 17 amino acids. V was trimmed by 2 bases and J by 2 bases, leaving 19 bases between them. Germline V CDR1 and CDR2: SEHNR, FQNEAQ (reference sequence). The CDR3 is CASSLFGVTTIPYEQYF. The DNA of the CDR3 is TGTGCCAGCAGCTTATTTGGCGTCACAACCATCCCCTACGAGCAGTACTTC.

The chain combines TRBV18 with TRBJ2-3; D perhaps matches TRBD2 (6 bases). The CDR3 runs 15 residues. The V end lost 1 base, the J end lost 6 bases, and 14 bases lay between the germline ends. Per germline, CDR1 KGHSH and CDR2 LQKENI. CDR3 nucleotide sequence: TGTGCCAGCTCACCACGATCAGGAGGGCCCGATACGCAGTATTTT. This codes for CASSPRSGGPDTQYF.

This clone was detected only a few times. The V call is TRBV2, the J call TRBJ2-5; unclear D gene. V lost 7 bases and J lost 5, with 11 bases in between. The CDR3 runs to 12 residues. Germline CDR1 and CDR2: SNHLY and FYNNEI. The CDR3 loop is CASTPSRETQYF. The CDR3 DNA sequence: TGTGCCAGCACACCCAGTCGGGAGACCCAGTACTTC.

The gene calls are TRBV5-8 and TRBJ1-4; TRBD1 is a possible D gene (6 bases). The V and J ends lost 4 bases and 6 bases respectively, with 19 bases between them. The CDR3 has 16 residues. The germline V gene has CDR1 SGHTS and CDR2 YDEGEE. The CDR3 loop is CASSRGQLPADEKLFF. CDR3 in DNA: TGTGCCAGCAGCAGAGGACAGTTACCAGCAGATGAAAAACTGTTTTTT. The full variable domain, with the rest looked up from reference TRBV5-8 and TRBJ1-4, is EAGVTQSPTHLIKTRGQQATLRCSPISGHTSVYWYQQALGLGLQFLLWYDEGEERNRGNFPPRFSGRQFPNYSSELNVNALELEDSALYLCASSRGQLPADEKLFFGSGTQLSVL.

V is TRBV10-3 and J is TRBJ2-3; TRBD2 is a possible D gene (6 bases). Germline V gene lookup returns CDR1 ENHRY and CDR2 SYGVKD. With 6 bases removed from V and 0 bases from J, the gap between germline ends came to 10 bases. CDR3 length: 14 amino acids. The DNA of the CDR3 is TGTGCCATCAGCGAGCGGGTCAGCACAGATACGCAGTATTTT. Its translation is CAISERVSTDTQYF.

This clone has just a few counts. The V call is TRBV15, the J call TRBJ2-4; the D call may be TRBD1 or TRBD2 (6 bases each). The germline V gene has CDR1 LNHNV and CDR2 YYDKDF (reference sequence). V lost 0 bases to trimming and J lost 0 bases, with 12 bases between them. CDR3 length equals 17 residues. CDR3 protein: CATSREGGQLAKNIQYF. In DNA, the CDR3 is TGTGCCACCAGCAGAGAAGGGGGGCAGTTAGCCAAAAACATTCAGTACTTC.

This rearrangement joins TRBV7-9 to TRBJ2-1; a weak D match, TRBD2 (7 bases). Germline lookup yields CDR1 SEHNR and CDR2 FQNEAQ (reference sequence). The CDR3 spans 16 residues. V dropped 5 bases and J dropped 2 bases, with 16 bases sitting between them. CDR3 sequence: CASSPYRAGAYNEQFF. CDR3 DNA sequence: TGTGCCAGCAGCCCATACAGGGCGGGAGCCTACAATGAGCAGTTCTTC.

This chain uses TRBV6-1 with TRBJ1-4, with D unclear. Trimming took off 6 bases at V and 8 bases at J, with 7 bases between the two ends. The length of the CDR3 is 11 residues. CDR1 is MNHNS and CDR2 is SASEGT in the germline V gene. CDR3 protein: CASSLTEKLFF. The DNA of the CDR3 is TGTGCCAGCAGCCTCACCGAAAAACTGTTTTTT.